The T cell receptor (beta chain) under discussion was sequenced for a study of identical twins. General study findings and limits: Out-of-frame alpha sequences that twins shared showed excess low generation probability. Cross-sectional statistics underpinned the conclusions; the same donors were not followed.

Only healthy Caucasians were enrolled as donors. It was template switching that added a universal primer site, and there were unique molecular identifiers on the cDNA. In TCRdb, the 5' RACE reads were re-called with MiXCR into one record per CDR3 protein. This table holds roughly 350,000 distinct CDR3 sequences, roughly 12% found once. With V trimmed by 10 bases and J by 4 bases, 6 bases remained unmatched. CDR3 length: 13 residues. The germline V gene encodes CDR1 SNHLY and CDR2 FYNNEI. This clonotype was counted only a few times. The antigen remains unidentified. This sample also appeared in a second study, on yellow fever vaccine responses in identical twins.

Material for sequencing was CD8+ T cells sorted from blood. This chain joins TRBV2 and TRBJ2-2; 7 nucleotides match TRBD1. This sequence was found in a woman aged 18-35 years in good health. In DNA form, the CDR3 reads TGTGCCACCTGGACAGGCATCACCGGGGAGCTGTTTTTT. Its translation: CATWTGITGELFF.